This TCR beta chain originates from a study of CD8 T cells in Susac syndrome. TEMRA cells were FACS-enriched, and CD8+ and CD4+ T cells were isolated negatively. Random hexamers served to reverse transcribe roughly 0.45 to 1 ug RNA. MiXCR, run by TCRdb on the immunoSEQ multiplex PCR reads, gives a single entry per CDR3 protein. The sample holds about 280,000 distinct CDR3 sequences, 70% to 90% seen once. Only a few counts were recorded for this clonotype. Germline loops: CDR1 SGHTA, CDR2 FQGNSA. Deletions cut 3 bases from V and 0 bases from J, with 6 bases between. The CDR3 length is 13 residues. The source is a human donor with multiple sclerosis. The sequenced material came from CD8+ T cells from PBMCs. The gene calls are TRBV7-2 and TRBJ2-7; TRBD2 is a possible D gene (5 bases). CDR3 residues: CASSFTSSYEQYF. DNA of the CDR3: TGTGCCAGCAGCTTCACTAGCTCCTACGAGCAGTACTTC.